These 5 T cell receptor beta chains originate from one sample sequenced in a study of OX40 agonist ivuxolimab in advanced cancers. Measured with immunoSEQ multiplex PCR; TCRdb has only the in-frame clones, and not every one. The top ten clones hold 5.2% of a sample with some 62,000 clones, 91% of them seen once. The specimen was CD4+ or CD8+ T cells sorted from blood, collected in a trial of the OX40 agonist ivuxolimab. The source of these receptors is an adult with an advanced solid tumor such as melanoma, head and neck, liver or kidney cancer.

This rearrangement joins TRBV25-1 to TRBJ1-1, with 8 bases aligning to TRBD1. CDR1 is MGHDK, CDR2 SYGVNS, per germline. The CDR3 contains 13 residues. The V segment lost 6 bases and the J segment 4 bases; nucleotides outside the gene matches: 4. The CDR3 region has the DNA TGTGCCAGCAGACTCGACAGGGGCACTGAAGCTTTCTTT. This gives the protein CASRLDRGTEAFF.

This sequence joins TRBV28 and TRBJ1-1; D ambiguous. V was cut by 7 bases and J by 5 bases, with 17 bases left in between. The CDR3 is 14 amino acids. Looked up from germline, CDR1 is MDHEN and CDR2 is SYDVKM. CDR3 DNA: TGTGCCAGCAAGGTCGAGCCAGGAGGAACTGAAGCTTTCTTT. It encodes CASKVEPGGTEAFF.

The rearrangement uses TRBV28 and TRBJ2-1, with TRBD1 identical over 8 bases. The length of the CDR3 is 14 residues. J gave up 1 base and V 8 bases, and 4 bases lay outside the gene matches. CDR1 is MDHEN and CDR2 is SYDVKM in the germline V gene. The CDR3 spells CASETGGSYNEQFF. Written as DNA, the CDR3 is TGTGCCAGCGAAACAGGGGGGTCCTACAATGAGCAGTTCTTC.

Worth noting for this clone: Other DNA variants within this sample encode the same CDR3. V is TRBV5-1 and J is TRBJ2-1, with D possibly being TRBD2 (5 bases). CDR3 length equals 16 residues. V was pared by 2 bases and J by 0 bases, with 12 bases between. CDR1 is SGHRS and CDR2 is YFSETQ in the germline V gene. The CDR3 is CASSFGGLSSYNEQFF. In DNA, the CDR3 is TGCGCCAGCAGCTTCGGAGGCCTGAGCTCCTACAATGAGCAGTTCTTC.

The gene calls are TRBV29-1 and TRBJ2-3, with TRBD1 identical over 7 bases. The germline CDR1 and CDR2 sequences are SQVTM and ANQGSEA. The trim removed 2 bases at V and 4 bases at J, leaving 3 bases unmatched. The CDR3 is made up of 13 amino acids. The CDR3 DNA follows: TGCAGCGTTGAAAGGGGGCATGCAGATACGCAGTATTTT. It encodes CSVERGHADTQYF.